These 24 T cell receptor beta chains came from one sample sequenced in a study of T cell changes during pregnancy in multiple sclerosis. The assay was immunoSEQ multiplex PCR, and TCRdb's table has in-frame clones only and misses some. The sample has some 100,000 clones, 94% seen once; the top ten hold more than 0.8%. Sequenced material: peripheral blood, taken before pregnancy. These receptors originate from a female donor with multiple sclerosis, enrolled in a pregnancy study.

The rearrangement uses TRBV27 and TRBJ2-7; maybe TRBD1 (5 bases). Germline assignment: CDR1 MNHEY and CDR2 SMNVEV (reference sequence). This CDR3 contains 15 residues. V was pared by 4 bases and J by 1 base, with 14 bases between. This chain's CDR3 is CASSSQGPYSYEQYF. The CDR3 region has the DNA TGTGCCAGCAGTTCTCAGGGCCCTTATTCCTACGAGCAGTACTTC.

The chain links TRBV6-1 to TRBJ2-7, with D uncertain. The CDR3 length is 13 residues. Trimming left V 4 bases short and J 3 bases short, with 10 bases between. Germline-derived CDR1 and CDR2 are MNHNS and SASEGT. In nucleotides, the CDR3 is TGTGCCAGCAGTGTGGAGTCGATCTACGAGCAGTACTTC. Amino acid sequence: CASSVESIYEQYF.

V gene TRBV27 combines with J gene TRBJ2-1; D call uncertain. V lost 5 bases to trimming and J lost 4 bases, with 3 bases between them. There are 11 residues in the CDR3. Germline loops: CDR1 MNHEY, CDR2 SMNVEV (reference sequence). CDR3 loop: CASSVYNEQFF. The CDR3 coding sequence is TGTGCCAGCAGTGTATACAATGAGCAGTTCTTC.

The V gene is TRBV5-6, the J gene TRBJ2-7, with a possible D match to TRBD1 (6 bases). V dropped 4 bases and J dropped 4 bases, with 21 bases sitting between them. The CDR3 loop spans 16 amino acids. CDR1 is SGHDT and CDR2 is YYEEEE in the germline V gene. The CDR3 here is CASSVLPGTSLYEQYF. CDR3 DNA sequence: TGTGCCAGCAGCGTATTACCGGGGACAAGTCTTTACGAGCAGTACTTC.

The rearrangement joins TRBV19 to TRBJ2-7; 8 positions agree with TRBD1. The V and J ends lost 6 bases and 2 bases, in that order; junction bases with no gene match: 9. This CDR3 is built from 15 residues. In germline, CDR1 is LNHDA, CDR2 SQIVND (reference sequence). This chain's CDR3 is CASSLGTGKPYEQYF. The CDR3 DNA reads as TGTGCCAGTAGCCTAGGGACAGGCAAACCCTACGAGCAGTACTTC.

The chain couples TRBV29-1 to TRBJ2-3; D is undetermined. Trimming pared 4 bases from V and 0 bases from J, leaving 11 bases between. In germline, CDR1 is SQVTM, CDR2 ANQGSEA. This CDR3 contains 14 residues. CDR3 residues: CSVGYAVSTDTQYF. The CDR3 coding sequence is TGCAGCGTTGGCTACGCGGTGAGCACAGATACGCAGTATTTT.

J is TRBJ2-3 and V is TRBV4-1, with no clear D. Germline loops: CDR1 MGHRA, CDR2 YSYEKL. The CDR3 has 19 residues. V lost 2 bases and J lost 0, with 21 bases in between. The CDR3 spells CASSQLPTSTRASTDTQYF. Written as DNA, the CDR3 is TGCGCCAGCAGCCAATTACCAACCTCGACAAGAGCTAGCACAGATACGCAGTATTTT.

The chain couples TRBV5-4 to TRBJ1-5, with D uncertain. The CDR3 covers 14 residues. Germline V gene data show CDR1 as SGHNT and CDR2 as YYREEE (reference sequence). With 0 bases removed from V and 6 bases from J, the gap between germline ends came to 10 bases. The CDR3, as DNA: TGTGCCAGCAGCTTGGCAGGATCTGCTCAGCCCCAGCATTTT. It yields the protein CASSLAGSAQPQHF.

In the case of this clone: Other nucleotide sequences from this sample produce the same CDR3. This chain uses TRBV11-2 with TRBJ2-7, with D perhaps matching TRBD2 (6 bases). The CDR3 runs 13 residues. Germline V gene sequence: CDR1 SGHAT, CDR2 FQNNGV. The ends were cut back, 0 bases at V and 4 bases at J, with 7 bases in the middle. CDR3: CASSLDRGYEQYF. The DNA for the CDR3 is TGTGCCAGCAGCTTAGATCGGGGGTACGAGCAGTACTTC.

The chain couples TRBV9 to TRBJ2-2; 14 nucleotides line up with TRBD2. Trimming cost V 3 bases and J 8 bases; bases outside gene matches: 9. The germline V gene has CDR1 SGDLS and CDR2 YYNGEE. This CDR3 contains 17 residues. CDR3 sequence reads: CASSEGGLAGVGGELFF. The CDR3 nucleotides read TGTGCCAGCAGCGAGGGGGGACTAGCGGGAGTTGGTGGGGAGCTGTTTTTT.

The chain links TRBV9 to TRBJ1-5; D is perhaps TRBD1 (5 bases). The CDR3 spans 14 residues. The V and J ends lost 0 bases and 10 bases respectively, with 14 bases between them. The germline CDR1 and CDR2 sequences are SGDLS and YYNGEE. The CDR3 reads CASSVGSGAQPQHF. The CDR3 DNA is TGTGCCAGCAGCGTAGGGAGTGGGGCTCAACCCCAGCATTTT.

Written as DNA, the CDR3 is TGTGCCAGCAGCCTCAGCGGTCAAGAGACCCAGTACTTC. It yields the protein CASSLSGQETQYF. V gene TRBV11-2 combines with J gene TRBJ2-5; tentatively, D is TRBD2 (5 bases). V gave up 5 bases and J gave up 2 bases, with 9 bases separating them. Germline V CDR1 and CDR2: SGHAT, FQNNGV. The CDR3 is 13 residues long.

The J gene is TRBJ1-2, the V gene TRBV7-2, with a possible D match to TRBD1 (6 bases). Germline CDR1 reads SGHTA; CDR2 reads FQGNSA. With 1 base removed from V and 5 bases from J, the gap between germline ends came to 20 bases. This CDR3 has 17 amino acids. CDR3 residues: CASSLEAGDGDLYGYTF. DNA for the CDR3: TGTGCCAGCAGCTTAGAGGCAGGGGACGGGGATTTATATGGCTACACCTTC.

Here the CDR3 DNA reads TGTGCCAGCAGCGCGGGGGACGGTAACTATGGCTACACCTTC. Translation gives CASSAGDGNYGYTF. The gene calls are TRBV2 and TRBJ1-2; the D gene is possibly TRBD1 (5 bases). The CDR3 is 14 residues long. Trimming cost V 6 bases and J 1 base, with 12 bases left between them. The germline CDR1 and CDR2 sequences are SNHLY and FYNNEI.

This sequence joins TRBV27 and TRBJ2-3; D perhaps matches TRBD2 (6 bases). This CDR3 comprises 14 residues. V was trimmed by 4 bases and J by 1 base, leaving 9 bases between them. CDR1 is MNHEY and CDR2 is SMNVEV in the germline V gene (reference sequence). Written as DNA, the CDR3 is TGTGCCAGCAGTTCCGCTAGCGGCACAGATACGCAGTATTTT. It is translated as CASSSASGTDTQYF.

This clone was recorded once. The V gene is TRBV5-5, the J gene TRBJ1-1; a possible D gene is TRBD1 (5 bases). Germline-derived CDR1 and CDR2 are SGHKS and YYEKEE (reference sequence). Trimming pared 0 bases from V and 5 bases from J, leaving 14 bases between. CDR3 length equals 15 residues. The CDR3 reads CASSLGQGLGTEAFF. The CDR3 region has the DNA TGTGCCAGCAGCTTGGGGCAGGGCCTAGGGACTGAAGCTTTCTTT.

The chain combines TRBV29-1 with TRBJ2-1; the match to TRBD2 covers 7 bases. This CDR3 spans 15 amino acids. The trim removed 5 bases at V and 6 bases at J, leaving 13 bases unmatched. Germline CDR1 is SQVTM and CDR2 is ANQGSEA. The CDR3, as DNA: TGCAGCGTTCAAGGTGCTAGCGGTAATATCAATGAGCAGTTCTTC. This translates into CSVQGASGNINEQFF.

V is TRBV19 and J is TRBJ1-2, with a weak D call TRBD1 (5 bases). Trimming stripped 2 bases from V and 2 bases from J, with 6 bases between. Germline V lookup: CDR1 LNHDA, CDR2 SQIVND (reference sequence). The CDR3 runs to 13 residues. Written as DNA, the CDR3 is TGTGCCAGTAGTATACGACAGAACTATGGCTACACCTTC. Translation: CASSIRQNYGYTF.

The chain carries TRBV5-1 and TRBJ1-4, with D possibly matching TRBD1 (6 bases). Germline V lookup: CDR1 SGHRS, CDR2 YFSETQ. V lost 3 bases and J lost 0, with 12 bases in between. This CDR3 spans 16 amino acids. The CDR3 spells CASSSYSGATNEKLFF. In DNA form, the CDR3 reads TGCGCCAGCAGCTCCTACTCAGGGGCAACTAATGAAAAACTGTTTTTT.

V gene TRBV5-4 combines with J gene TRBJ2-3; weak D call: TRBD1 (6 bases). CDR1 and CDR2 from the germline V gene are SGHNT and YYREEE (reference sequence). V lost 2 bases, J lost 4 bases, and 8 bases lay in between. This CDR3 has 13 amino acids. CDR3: CASSLSGADTQYF. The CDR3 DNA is TGTGCCAGCAGCTTATCAGGGGCAGATACGCAGTATTTT.

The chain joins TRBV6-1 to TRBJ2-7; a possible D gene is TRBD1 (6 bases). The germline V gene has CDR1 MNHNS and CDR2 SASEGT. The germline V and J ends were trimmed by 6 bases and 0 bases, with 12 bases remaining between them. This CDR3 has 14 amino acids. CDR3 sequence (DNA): TGTGCCAGCAGGTTGACAGGAAGCTCCTACGAGCAGTACTTC. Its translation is CASRLTGSSYEQYF.

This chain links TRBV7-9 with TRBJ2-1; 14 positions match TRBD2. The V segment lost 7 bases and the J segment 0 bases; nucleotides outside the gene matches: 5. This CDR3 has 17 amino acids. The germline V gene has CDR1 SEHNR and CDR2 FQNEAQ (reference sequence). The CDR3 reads CASNGLAGGSSYNEQFF. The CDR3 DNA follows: TGTGCCAGCAACGGACTAGCGGGAGGCTCCTCCTACAATGAGCAGTTCTTC.

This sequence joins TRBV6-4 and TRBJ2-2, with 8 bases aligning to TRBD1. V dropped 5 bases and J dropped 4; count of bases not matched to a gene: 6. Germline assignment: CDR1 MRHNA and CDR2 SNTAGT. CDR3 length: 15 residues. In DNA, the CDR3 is TGTGCCAGCAGTCAGCAGGGGGCCGGCACCGGGGAGCTGTTTTTT. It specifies CASSQQGAGTGELFF.

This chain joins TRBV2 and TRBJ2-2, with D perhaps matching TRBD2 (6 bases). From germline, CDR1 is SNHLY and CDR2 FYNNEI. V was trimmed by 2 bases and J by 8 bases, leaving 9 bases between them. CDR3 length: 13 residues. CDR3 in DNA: TGTGCCAGCAGTGAATCCCGGGAGGGGGAGCTGTTTTTT. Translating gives CASSESREGELFF.